This record looks at one T cell receptor beta chain sequence and its context. Its target is unknown. Naive or memory CD4+ cells were cultured 1:1 with T cell-depleted PBMCs plus CEF. This record comes from a study of CD4 T cells in relation to SARS-CoV-2 and coronaviruses. Study summary: TCR beta CDR3s were sequenced after approximately 11-day antigen culture of PBMCs.

Regarding the study as a whole: The assay detects memory recall responses, not culture-primed primary responses.

The CDR3 sequence is 14 residues long. Trimming pared 5 bases from V and 0 bases from J, leaving 8 bases between. The germline gives CDR1 KGHDR, CDR2 SFDVKD. TCRdb's table, derived via immunoSEQ multiplex PCR, lists solely in-frame clones and lacks some. The table has around 34,000 clones, around four fifths seen once. The V gene is TRBV24-1, the J gene TRBJ2-3; D is unresolved. Sequencing used memory CD4+ T cells from PBMCs, cultured in vitro. The receptor was isolated from an adult with COVID-19. The CDR3 bases are TGTGCCACCAGTGGGAGACTCAGCACAGATACGCAGTATTTT. This gives the protein CATSGRLSTDTQYF.